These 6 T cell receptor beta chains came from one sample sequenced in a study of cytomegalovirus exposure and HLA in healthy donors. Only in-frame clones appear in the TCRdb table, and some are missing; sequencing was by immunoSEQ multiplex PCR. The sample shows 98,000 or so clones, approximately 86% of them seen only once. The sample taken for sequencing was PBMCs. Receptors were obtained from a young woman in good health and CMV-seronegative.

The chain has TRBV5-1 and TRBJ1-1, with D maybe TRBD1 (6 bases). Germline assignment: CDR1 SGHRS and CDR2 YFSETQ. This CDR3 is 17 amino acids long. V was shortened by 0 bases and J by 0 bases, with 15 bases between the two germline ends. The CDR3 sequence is CASSLGHRTAVNTEAFF. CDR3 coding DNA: TGCGCCAGCAGCTTGGGACATCGGACAGCCGTGAACACTGAAGCTTTCTTT. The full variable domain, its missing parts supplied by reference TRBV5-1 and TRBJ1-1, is KAGVTQTPRYLIKTRGQQVTLSCSPISGHRSVSWYQQTPGQGLQFLFEYFSETQRNKGNFPGRFSGRQFSNSRSEMNVSTLELGDSALYLCASSLGHRTAVNTEAFFGQGTRLTVV.

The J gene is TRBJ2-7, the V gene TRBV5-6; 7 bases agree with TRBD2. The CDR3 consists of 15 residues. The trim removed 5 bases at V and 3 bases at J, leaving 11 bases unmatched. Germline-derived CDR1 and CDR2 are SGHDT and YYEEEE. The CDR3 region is CASRSFAGDLYEQYF. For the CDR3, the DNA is TGTGCCAGCAGATCCTTCGCGGGGGACCTCTACGAGCAGTACTTC.

The CDR3 sequence: CASSLDYREFYGYTF. CDR3 bases: TGTGCCAGCAGCTTAGACTACAGGGAGTTCTATGGCTACACCTTC. V usage is TRBV11-2 and J usage is TRBJ1-2; the D gene is possibly TRBD1 (6 bases). The CDR3 is made up of 15 amino acids. Looked up from germline, CDR1 is SGHAT and CDR2 is FQNNGV. Trimming shortened V by 0 bases and J by 4 bases, and 12 bases separated the two germline ends. Using reference TRBV11-2 and TRBJ1-2 for the parts outside the CDR3, the full variable domain is EAGVAQSPRYKIIEKRQSVAFWCNPISGHATLYWYQQILGQGPKLLIQFQNNGVVDDSQLPKDRFSAERLKGVDSTLKIQPAKLEDSAVYLCASSLDYREFYGYTFGSGTRLTVV.

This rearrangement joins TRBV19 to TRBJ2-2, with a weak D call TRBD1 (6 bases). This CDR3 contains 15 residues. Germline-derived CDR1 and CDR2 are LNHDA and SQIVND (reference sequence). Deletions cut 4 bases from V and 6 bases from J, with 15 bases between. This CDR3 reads CASSTAQGRAGELFF. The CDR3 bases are TGTGCCAGTAGTACTGCACAGGGTAGGGCCGGGGAGCTGTTTTTT.

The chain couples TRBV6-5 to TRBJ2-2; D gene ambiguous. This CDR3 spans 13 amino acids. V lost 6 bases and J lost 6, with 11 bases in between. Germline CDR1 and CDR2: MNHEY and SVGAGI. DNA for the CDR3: TGTGCCAGCAGCACTAAAGTCGCCGGGGAGCTGTTTTTT. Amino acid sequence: CASSTKVAGELFF.

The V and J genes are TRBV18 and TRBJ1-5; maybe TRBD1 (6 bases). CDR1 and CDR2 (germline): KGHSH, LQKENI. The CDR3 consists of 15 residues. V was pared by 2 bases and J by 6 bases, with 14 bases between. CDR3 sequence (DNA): TGTGCCAGCTCACCAAGGAGGGGGGGAGGTCAGCCCCAGCATTTT. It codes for CASSPRRGGGQPQHF. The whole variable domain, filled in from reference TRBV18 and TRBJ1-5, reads NAGVMQNPRHLVRRRGQEARLRCSPMKGHSHVYWYRQLPEEGLKFMVYLQKENIIDESGMPKERFSAEFPKEGPSILRIQQVVRGDSAAYFCASSPRRGGGQPQHFGDGTRLSIL.